The rows below give T cell receptor beta chains drawn from one sample of a study of blood T cell repertoires in COVID-19. Only in-frame clones appear in the TCRdb table, and some are missing; sequencing was by immunoSEQ multiplex PCR. The sample yields more than 90,000 clones, around 84% seen once. Sequencing input: peripheral blood. These receptors all come from an elderly man with acute or convalescent COVID-19. Each CDR3 is given with its conserved first and last residue. D genes are given only for firm matches. Clone size is given for some rows only: seen once, a few or many times, or a class if the clone is expanded.

v_gene	abundance	j_gene	d_gene	CDR3aa	CDR3nt
TRBV20-1	few	TRBJ2-7	TRBD2	CSASGTSGRDYEQYF	TGCAGTGCTAGTGGGACTAGCGGGAGGGACTACGAGCAGTACTTC
TRBV6-1	NA	TRBJ2-7	TRBD1	CASSERGDSSYEQYF	TGTGCCAGCAGTGAAAGAGGGGACAGCTCCTACGAGCAGTACTTC
TRBV18	NA	TRBJ1-2	NA	CASSLDRRLNYGYTF	TGTGCCAGCTCCCTTGACAGGCGTCTTAACTATGGCTACACCTTC
TRBV6-4	NA	TRBJ2-5	NA	CASSPTGQETQYF	TGTGCCAGCAGTCCTACAGGACAAGAGACCCAGTACTTC
TRBV6-5	NA	TRBJ2-2	NA	CASSPGWGGGELFF	TGTGCCAGCAGCCCCGGGTGGGGCGGAGGGGAGCTGTTTTTT
TRBV30	NA	TRBJ1-3	NA	CAWRQFFRFILWSSGNTIYF	TGTGCCTGGAGGCAATTTTTCCGGTTCATTCTCTGGAGCTCTGGAAACACCATATATTTT
TRBV11-2	NA	TRBJ1-2	NA	CASSLGGVYGYTF	TGTGCCAGCAGCTTGGGAGGGGTCTATGGCTACACCTTC
TRBV6-5	NA	TRBJ2-7	TRBD2	CASRPSGGPYEQYF	TGTGCCAGCAGACCCAGCGGGGGACCCTACGAGCAGTACTTC
TRBV3-1/TRBV3-2	NA	TRBJ2-3	TRBD2	CASSPLTSGSPTDTQYF	TGTGCCAGCAGCCCCCTGACTAGCGGGAGCCCAACAGATACGCAGTATTTT
TRBV6-4	NA	TRBJ2-1	TRBD1	CASRRTGVDNEQFF	TGTGCCAGCAGACGGACAGGGGTGGACAATGAGCAGTTCTTC
TRBV3-1/TRBV3-2	NA	TRBJ2-3	TRBD1	CASSRGQGLGTDTQYF	TGTGCCAGCAGCCGGGGACAGGGTTTGGGCACAGATACGCAGTATTTT
TRBV6-5	once	TRBJ2-3	TRBD2	CASGTSGTSTDTQYF	TGTGCCAGCGGGACTAGCGGGACTAGCACAGATACGCAGTATTTT
TRBV5-1	NA	TRBJ2-3	TRBD1	CASPRDRGTDTQYF	TGCGCCAGCCCACGGGACAGGGGTACAGATACGCAGTATTTT
TRBV9	NA	TRBJ2-1	NA	CASSAGNLYNEQFF	TGTGCCAGCAGCGCAGGGAACCTCTACAATGAGCAGTTCTTC
TRBV4-3	NA	TRBJ1-6	NA	CASSQARGSSSPLHF	TGCGCCAGCAGCCAAGCAAGAGGAAGCAGTTCACCCCTCCACTTT
TRBV7-9	NA	TRBJ2-1	NA	CASSPLLSVGNNEQFF	TGTGCCAGCAGCCCCCTTTTATCAGTCGGGAACAATGAGCAGTTCTTC
TRBV7-2	NA	TRBJ1-5	NA	CASSLDGPQHF	TGTGCCAGCAGCTTAGACGGGCCCCAGCATTTT
TRBV5-6	NA	TRBJ2-3	NA	CASSLGSGQGTYTQYF	TGTGCCAGCAGCTTGGGTTCGGGCCAAGGGACTTATACGCAGTATTTT
TRBV30	NA	TRBJ2-6	NA	CAWTIRGPRANVLTF	TGTGCCTGGACCATACGCGGTCCCCGGGCCAACGTCCTGACTTTC
TRBV5-4	once	TRBJ1-1	TRBD1	CASSFGDSQNTEAFF	TGTGCCAGCAGCTTTGGGGACAGCCAGAACACTGAAGCTTTCTTT
TRBV19	NA	TRBJ2-5	TRBD2	CASSSGRARETQYF	TGTGCCAGTAGTAGCGGGAGGGCCAGGGAGACCCAGTACTTC
TRBV6-5	NA	TRBJ2-3	NA	CAAATGTDTQYF	TGTGCCGCCGCCACAGGTACAGATACGCAGTATTTT
TRBV11-3	NA	TRBJ2-3	TRBD2	CASSLTSGSDTQYF	TGTGCCAGCAGCTTAACTAGCGGGAGTGATACGCAGTATTTT
TRBV6-5	NA	TRBJ1-3	TRBD1	CASRVTGATIYF	TGTGCCAGCAGGGTAACAGGGGCCACCATATATTTT
TRBV7-7	NA	TRBJ2-5	NA	CASSYAGIGETQYF	TGTGCTAGCAGCTACGCGGGGATTGGAGAGACCCAGTACTTC
TRBV5-4	once	TRBJ2-3	NA	CASSLGAGQRADTQYF	TGTGCCAGCAGCTTGGGGGCGGGACAGCGCGCAGATACGCAGTATTTT
TRBV19	NA	TRBJ1-5	TRBD1	CASNRGGESNQPQHF	TGTGCCAGTAATAGAGGGGGCGAAAGCAATCAGCCCCAGCATTTT
TRBV29-1	NA	TRBJ2-5	TRBD2	CSVGLVEETQYF	TGCAGCGTAGGACTAGTCGAGGAGACCCAGTACTTC
TRBV9	NA	TRBJ1-1	NA	CASSFSSGDTEAFF	TGTGCCAGCAGCTTCTCTTCGGGGGACACTGAAGCTTTCTTT
TRBV2	NA	TRBJ1-4	TRBD1	CASKQGVTNEKLFF	TGTGCCAGCAAACAGGGGGTAACTAATGAAAAACTGTTTTTT
TRBV5-4	NA	TRBJ2-7	TRBD2	CASSLGLAGGGTYEQYF	TGTGCCAGCAGCTTGGGGCTAGCGGGGGGAGGGACCTACGAGCAGTACTTC
TRBV30	few	TRBJ2-6	NA	CAWNRSLRPGANVLTF	TGTGCCTGGAATCGGTCACTCCGCCCTGGGGCCAACGTCCTGACTTTC
TRBV24-1	NA	TRBJ1-5	NA	CATSSGDQPQHF	TGTGCCACCAGTTCAGGTGATCAGCCCCAGCATTTT
TRBV3-1/TRBV3-2	NA	TRBJ2-1	TRBD2	CASSLSSGGYNEQFF	TGTGCCAGCAGCCTTTCTAGCGGGGGTTACAATGAGCAGTTCTTC
TRBV5-4	NA	TRBJ2-2	TRBD2	CASSPPTSGPNANTGELFF	TGTGCCAGCAGCCCCCCGACTAGCGGGCCGAACGCGAACACCGGGGAGCTGTTTTTT
TRBV28	NA	TRBJ1-6	NA	CASSSHRGVGSPLHF	TGTGCCAGCAGTTCCCACCGGGGGGTAGGATCACCCCTCCACTTT
TRBV7-8	NA	TRBJ2-3	NA	CASSGGRLTDTQYF	TGTGCCAGCAGCGGGGGGAGATTAACAGATACGCAGTATTTT
TRBV6-5	NA	TRBJ2-5	NA	CAGGQEGETQYF	TGTGCCGGCGGACAGGAGGGAGAGACCCAGTACTTC
TRBV6-5	NA	TRBJ2-3	NA	CASSYSQAADTQYF	TGTGCCAGCAGTTACTCCCAAGCGGCAGATACGCAGTATTTT
TRBV28	NA	TRBJ1-2	NA	CASGGILMGGYTF	TGTGCCAGCGGGGGGATCCTAATGGGTGGCTACACCTTC
TRBV7-9	NA	TRBJ2-7	TRBD1	CASSFSGTGAYEQYF	TGTGCCAGCAGCTTTTCCGGGACAGGGGCCTACGAGCAGTACTTC
TRBV7-6	NA	TRBJ1-5	NA	CASSPWTDSSNQPQHF	TGTGCCAGCAGCCCCTGGACGGACAGTAGCAATCAGCCCCAGCATTTT
TRBV27	NA	TRBJ1-2	NA	CASRGTGSRDYGYTF	TGTGCCAGCAGGGGAACAGGGTCGCGTGACTATGGCTACACCTTC